Below are 13 T cell receptor beta chains sequenced from a single sample in a study. TCRdb reprocessed the 5' RACE reads via MiXCR and lists one record per CDR3 protein. Altogether some 57,000 distinct CDR3 sequences are present, roughly 17% being singletons, with the ten largest covering 2% to 2.5%. The sample consisted of naive CD4+ T cells sorted from blood. Subset meaning: naive CD4+ T cells, CD4+CD45RA+CD25-. Receptors were obtained from a female donor with breast cancer.

The CDR3 sequence: CASTNRGGETQYF. The CDR3 DNA sequence: TGTGCCAGCACTAACAGGGGAGGAGAGACCCAGTACTTC. The chain links TRBV12-3 or TRBV12-4 to TRBJ2-5; D is perhaps TRBD1 (7 bases). This CDR3 contains 13 residues. V lost 7 bases to trimming and J lost 4 bases, with 13 bases between them.

This clonotype came up a few times. V is TRBV27 and J is TRBJ2-4, with D perhaps matching TRBD1 (6 bases). The V gene lost 5 bases and the J gene lost 0 bases, with 14 bases spanning the gap. CDR1 MNHEY and CDR2 SMNVEV come from the germline V gene (reference sequence). The CDR3 extends over 16 amino acids. The CDR3 loop reads CASSGLDSLAKNIQYF. CDR3 DNA sequence: TGTGCCAGCAGTGGCTTGGACAGCCTAGCCAAAAACATTCAGTACTTC.

The chain uses TRBV3-1 and TRBJ1-1, with a weak D call TRBD1 (5 bases). The CDR3 loop spans 12 amino acids. Germline CDR1 LGHDT, CDR2 YNNKEL (reference sequence). Between the trimmed V and J ends, which lost 5 bases and 9 bases, there was a span of 13 bases. CDR3 nucleotides: TGTGCCAGCAGCTCCCCCGGGACGAAAGCTTTCTTT. This sequence encodes CASSSPGTKAFF.

The CDR3 nucleotides read TGCGCCAGCAGCTTGTCAGGCTACGAGCAGTACTTC. Amino acids: CASSLSGYEQYF. This chain joins TRBV5-1 and TRBJ2-7; D ambiguous. V lost 1 base and J lost 3, with 5 bases in between. Germline CDR1 is SGHRS and CDR2 is YFSETQ. This CDR3 is 12 amino acids long.

Only a few counts were recorded for this clonotype. The chain carries TRBV24-1 and TRBJ2-1; possibly TRBD2 for D (5 bases). Between the trimmed V and J ends, which lost 2 bases and 14 bases, there was a span of 15 bases. The CDR3 has 13 amino acids. Germline V lookup: CDR1 KGHDR, CDR2 SFDVKD. The CDR3 DNA reads TGTGCCACCAGTGATTCCATGAAGGTCGGGAAGTTCTTC. It encodes CATSDSMKVGKFF.

This clonotype has only a few counts. The chain couples TRBV5-1 to TRBJ2-7; 7 positions match TRBD1. Trimming cost V 0 bases and J 0 bases; bases outside gene matches: 6. CDR1 and CDR2 (germline): SGHRS, YFSETQ. The CDR3 sequence is 16 residues long. CDR3 coding DNA: TGCGCCAGCAGCTTGGGACCGGGACAGACCTCCTACGAGCAGTACTTC. It is translated as CASSLGPGQTSYEQYF.

DNA of the CDR3: TGCAGTGCACGGACAGGGGTGAATCAGCCCCAGCATTTT. This translates into CSARTGVNQPQHF. This chain links TRBV20-1 with TRBJ1-5; 9 bases agree with TRBD1. The junction had 4 bases not matched to a gene; V was cut back by 6 bases and J by 4 bases. The CDR3 is made up of 13 amino acids. Germline lookup yields CDR1 DFQATT and CDR2 SNEGSKA (reference sequence).

This clonotype was seen ten or more times. DNA for the CDR3: TGTGCCAGCAGCTTGCCATGGACTAGGCGGGAGACCCAGTACTTC. Its translation: CASSLPWTRRETQYF. V and J are TRBV5-6 and TRBJ2-5, with TRBD2 matching 7 bases. V shed 1 base and J 5 bases; nucleotides not matched to a gene: 8. Per the germline V gene, CDR1 is SGHDT and CDR2 is YYEEEE. The CDR3 is 15 residues long.

Many counts were recorded for this clonotype. This chain connects TRBV5-1 to TRBJ2-5; D may be TRBD1 (7 bases). Germline V gene lookup returns CDR1 SGHRS and CDR2 YFSETQ. This CDR3 region has 14 residues. Between the trimmed V and J ends, which lost 6 bases and 2 bases, there was a span of 14 bases. The CDR3, as DNA: TGCGCCAGCACTGGAGGGGGCGGGCAAGAGACCCAGTACTTC. Its protein is CASTGGGGQETQYF.

This CDR3 is CASSLIGLGGRVTEAFF. As DNA, the CDR3 is TGCGCCAGCAGCTTGATCGGTCTCGGCGGTCGAGTAACTGAAGCTTTCTTT. This chain uses TRBV5-1 with TRBJ1-1, with D uncertain. The CDR3 runs to 17 residues. V lost 1 base and J 5 bases, leaving 21 bases between the germline ends. Germline CDR1 reads SGHRS; CDR2 reads YFSETQ.

This clonotype was observed a handful of times. This chain links TRBV12-3 or TRBV12-4 with TRBJ2-7; 7 positions match TRBD1. The V and J ends lost 5 bases and 4 bases, in that order; junction bases with no gene match: 11. The CDR3 consists of 15 residues. The CDR3 region is CASSPNRGQGYEQYF. The CDR3 nucleotides read TGTGCCAGCAGTCCTAACAGGGGCCAGGGGTACGAGCAGTACTTC.

The table lists this clonotype with a few counts. This rearrangement joins TRBV12-3 or TRBV12-4 to TRBJ2-3; possibly TRBD2 for D (6 bases). Trimming stripped 3 bases from V and 0 bases from J, with 13 bases between. The CDR3 has 16 residues. CDR3 in amino acids: CASSFRSGSSTDTQYF. The DNA of the CDR3 is TGTGCCAGCAGTTTTCGTAGCGGATCTAGCACAGATACGCAGTATTTT.

The genes are TRBV5-1 and TRBJ2-2; D is uncertain. The CDR3 is 14 residues long. V shed 4 bases and J shed 0 bases, with 7 bases lying between them. CDR1 SGHRS and CDR2 YFSETQ come from the germline V gene. CDR3 sequence (DNA): TGCGCCAGCAGCAAGGGATCGAACACCGGGGAGCTGTTTTTT. Amino acid sequence: CASSKGSNTGELFF.